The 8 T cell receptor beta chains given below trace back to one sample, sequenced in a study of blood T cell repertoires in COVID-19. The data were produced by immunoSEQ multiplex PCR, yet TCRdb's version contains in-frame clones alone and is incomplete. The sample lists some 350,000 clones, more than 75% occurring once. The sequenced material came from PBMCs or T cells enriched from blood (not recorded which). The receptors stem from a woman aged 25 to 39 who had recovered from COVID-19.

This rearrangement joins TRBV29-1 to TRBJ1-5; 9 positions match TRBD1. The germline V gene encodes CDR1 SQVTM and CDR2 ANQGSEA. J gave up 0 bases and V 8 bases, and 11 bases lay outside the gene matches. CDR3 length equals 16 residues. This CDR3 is CSQRTGEINSNQPQHF. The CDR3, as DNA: TGCAGCCAAAGGACAGGGGAGATTAATAGCAATCAGCCCCAGCATTTT. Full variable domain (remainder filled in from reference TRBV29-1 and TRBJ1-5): SAVISQKPSRDICQRGTSLTIQCQVDSQVTMMFWYRQQPGQSLTLIATANQGSEATYESGFVIDKFPISRPNLTFSTLTVSNMSPEDSSIYLCSQRTGEINSNQPQHFGDGTRLSIL.

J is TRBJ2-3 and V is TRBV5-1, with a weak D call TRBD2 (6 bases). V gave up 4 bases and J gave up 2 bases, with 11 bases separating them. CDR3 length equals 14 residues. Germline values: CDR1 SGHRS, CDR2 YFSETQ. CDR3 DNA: TGCGCCAGCAGCGGCCGCGGGAACACAGATACGCAGTATTTT. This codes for CASSGRGNTDTQYF. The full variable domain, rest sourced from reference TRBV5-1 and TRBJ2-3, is KAGVTQTPRYLIKTRGQQVTLSCSPISGHRSVSWYQQTPGQGLQFLFEYFSETQRNKGNFPGRFSGRQFSNSRSEMNVSTLELGDSALYLCASSGRGNTDTQYFGPGTRLTVL.

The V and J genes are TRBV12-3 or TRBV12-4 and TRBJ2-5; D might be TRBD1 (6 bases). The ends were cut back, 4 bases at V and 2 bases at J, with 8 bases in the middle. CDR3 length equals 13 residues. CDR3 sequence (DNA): TGTGCCAGCAGTTGGGGGCTTCAAGAGACCCAGTACTTC. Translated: CASSWGLQETQYF.

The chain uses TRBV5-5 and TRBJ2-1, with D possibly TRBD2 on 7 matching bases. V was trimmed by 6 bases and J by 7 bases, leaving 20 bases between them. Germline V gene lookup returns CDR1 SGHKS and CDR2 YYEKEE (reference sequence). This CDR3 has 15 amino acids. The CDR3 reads CASTSSRGGLNEQFF. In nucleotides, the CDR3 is TGTGCCAGCACCTCTTCGAGGGGGGGCCTGAATGAGCAGTTCTTC.

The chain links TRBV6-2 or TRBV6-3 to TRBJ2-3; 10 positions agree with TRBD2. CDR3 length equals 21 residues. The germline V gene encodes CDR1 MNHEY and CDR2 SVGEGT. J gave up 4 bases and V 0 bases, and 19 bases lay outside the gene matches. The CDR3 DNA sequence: TGTGCCAGCAGTTACTCGCGATTCGGGCTAGCGGGGGTGACCGAGGCAGATACGCAGTATTTT. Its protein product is CASSYSRFGLAGVTEADTQYF.

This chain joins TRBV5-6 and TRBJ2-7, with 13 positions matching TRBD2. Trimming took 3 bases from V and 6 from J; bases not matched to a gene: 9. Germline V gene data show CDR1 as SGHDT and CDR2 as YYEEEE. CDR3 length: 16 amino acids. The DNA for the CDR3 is TGTGCCAGCAGCTCGCGGACTAGCGGGGGCCTCCCCGAGCAGTACTTC. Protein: CASSSRTSGGLPEQYF.

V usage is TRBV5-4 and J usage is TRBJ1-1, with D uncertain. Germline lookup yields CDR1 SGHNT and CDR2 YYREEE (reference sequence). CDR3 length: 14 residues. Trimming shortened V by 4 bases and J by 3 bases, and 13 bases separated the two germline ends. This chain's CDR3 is CASSLRGGYTEAFF. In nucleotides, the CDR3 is TGTGCCAGCAGCCTACGTGGAGGCTACACTGAAGCTTTCTTT.

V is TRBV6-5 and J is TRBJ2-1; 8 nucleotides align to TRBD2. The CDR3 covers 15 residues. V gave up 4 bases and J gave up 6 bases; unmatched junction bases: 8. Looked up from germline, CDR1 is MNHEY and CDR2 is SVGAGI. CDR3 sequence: CASSSLPGGANEQFF. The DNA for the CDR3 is TGTGCCAGCAGTTCCCTGCCGGGGGGGGCCAATGAGCAGTTCTTC.